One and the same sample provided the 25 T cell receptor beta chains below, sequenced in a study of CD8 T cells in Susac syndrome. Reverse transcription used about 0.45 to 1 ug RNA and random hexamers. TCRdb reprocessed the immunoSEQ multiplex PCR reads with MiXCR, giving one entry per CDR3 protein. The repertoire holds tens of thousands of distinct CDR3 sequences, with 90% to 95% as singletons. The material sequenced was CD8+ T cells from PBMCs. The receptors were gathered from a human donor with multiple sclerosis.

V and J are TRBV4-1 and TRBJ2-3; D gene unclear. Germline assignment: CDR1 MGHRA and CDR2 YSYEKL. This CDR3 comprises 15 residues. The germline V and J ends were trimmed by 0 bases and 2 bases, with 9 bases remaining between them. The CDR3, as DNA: TGCGCCAGCAGCCAAGATCCAGGATCCACAGATACGCAGTATTTT. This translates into CASSQDPGSTDTQYF.

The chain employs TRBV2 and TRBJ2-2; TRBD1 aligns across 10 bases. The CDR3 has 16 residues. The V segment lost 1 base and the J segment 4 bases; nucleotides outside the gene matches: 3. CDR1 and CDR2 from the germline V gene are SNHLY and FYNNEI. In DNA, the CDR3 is TGTGCCAGCAGTGAAGAGGGGACAGGGGTCACCGGGGAGCTGTTTTTT. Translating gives CASSEEGTGVTGELFF.

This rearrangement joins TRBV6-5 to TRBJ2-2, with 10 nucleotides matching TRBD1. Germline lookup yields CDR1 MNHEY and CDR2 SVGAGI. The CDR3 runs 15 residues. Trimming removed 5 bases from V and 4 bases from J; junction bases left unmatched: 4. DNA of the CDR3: TGTGCCAGCAGTGCCGGGACAGGGGTCACCGGGGAGCTGTTTTTT. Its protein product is CASSAGTGVTGELFF.

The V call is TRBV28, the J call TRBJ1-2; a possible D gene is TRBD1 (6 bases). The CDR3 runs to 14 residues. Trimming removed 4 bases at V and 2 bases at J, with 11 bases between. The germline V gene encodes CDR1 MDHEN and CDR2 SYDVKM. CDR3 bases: TGTGCCAGCAGTTGGGAGGGGGGCAACTATGGCTACACCTTC. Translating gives CASSWEGGNYGYTF.

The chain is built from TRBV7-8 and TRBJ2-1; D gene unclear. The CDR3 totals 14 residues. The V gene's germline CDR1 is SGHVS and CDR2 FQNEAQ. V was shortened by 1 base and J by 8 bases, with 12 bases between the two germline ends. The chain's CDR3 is CASSLDGYGDEQFF. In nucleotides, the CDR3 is TGTGCCAGCAGCTTAGACGGGTACGGCGATGAGCAGTTCTTC.

CDR3 nucleotides: TGTGCCACCAGTGATTTGCACTCAGGGGGCCAAGAGACCCAGTACTTC. Translation: CATSDLHSGGQETQYF. The chain combines TRBV24-1 with TRBJ2-5; TRBD1 agrees at 7 bases. V lost 0 bases and J lost 1; bases outside the gene matches: 4. CDR3 length: 16 amino acids. CDR1 and CDR2 from the germline V gene are KGHDR and SFDVKD.

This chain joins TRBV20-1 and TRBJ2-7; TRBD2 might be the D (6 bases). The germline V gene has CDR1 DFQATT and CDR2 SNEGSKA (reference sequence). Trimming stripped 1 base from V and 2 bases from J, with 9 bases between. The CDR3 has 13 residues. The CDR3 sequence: CSARVAEPYEQYF. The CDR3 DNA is TGCAGTGCTAGAGTAGCGGAACCCTACGAGCAGTACTTC.

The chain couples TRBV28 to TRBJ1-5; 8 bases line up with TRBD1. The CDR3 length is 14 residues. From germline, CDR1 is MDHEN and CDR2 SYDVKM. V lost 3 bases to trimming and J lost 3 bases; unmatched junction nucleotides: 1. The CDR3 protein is CASSLGQVNQPQHF. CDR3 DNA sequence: TGTGCCAGCAGTTTGGGACAGGTCAATCAGCCCCAGCATTTT. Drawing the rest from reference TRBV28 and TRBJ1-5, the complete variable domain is DVKVTQSSRYLVKRTGEKVFLECVQDMDHENMFWYRQDPGLGLRLIYFSYDVKMKEKGDIPEGYSVSREKKERFSLILESASTNQTSMYLCASSLGQVNQPQHFGDGTRLSIL.

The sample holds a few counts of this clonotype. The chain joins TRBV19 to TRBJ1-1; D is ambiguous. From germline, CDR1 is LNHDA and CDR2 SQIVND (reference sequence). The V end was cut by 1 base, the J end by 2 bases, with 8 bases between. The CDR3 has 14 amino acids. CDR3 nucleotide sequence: TGTGCCAGTAGTATAGGTCAGGCCAACACTGAAGCTTTCTTT. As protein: CASSIGQANTEAFF.

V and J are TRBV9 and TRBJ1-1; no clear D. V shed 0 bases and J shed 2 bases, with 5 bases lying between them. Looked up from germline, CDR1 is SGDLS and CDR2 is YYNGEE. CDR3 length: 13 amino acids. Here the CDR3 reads CASSVAENTEAFF. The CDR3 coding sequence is TGTGCCAGCAGCGTAGCCGAAAACACTGAAGCTTTCTTT.

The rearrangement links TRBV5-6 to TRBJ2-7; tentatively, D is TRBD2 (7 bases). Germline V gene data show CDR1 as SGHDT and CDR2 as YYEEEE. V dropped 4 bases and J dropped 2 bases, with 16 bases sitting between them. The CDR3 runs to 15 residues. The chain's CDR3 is CASSSGTHYPYEQYF. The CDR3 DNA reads TGTGCCAGCAGCAGCGGGACACACTATCCCTACGAGCAGTACTTC.

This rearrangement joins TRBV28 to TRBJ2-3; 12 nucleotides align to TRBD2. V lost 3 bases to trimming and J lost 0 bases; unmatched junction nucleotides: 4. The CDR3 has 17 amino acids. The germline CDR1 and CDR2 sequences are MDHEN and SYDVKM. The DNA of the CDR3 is TGTGCCAGCAGTTTTTCTAGCGGGGGGGCTAGCACAGATACGCAGTATTTT. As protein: CASSFSSGGASTDTQYF.

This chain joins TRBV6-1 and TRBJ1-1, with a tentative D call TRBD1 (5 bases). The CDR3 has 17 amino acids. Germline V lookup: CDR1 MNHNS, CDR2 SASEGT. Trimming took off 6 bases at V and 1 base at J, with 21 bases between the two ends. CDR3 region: CASRLQGQGYSNTEAFF. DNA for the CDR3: TGTGCCAGCAGGCTTCAGGGTCAGGGTTATTCGAACACTGAAGCTTTCTTT.

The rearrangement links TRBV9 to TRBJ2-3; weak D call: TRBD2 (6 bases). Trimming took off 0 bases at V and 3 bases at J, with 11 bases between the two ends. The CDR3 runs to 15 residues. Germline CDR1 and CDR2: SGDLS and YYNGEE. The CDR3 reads CASSVATGVTDTQYF. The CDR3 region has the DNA TGTGCCAGCAGCGTAGCTACGGGGGTTACAGATACGCAGTATTTT.

The CDR3 sequence: CSAKFGTGREKLFF. CDR3 bases: TGCAGTGCTAAGTTCGGGACAGGGCGTGAAAAACTGTTTTTT. V gene TRBV20-1 combines with J gene TRBJ1-4; 9 nucleotides align to TRBD1. V lost 4 bases to trimming and J lost 7 bases; unmatched junction nucleotides: 7. This CDR3 is built from 14 residues. Germline values: CDR1 DFQATT, CDR2 SNEGSKA (reference sequence).

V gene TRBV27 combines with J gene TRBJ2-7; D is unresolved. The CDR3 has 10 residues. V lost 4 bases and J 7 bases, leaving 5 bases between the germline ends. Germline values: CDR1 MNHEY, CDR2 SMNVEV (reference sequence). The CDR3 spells CASSSFEQYF. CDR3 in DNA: TGTGCCAGCAGTTCCTTTGAGCAGTACTTC.

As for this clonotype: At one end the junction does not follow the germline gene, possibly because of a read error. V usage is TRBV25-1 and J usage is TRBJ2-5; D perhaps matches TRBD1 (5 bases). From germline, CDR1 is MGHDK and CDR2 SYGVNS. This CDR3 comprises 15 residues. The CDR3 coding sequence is TGTGCCAGTCCCCTCGGACATAAAACCCAAGAGGCCCAGTACTTC. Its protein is CASPLGHKTQEAQYF.

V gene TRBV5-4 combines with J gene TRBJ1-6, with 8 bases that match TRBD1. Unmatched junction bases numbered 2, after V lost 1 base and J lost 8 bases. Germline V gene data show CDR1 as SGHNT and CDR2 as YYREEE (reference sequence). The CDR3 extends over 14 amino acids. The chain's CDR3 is CASSLSTGDSPLHF. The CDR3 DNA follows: TGTGCCAGCAGCTTGTCGACAGGGGATTCACCCCTCCACTTT.

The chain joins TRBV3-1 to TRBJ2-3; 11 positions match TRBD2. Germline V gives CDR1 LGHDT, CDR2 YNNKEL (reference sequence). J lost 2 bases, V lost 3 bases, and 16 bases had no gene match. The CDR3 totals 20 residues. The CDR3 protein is CASSHPSPSWTSGFTDTQYF. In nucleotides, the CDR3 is TGTGCCAGCAGCCATCCCTCCCCATCTTGGACTAGCGGGTTCACAGATACGCAGTATTTT.

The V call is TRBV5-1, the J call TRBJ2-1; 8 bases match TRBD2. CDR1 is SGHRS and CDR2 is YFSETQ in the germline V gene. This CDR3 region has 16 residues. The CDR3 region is CASGGSIPQPYNEQFF. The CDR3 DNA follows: TGCGCTTCGGGAGGGAGCATCCCACAACCCTACAATGAGCAGTTCTTC.

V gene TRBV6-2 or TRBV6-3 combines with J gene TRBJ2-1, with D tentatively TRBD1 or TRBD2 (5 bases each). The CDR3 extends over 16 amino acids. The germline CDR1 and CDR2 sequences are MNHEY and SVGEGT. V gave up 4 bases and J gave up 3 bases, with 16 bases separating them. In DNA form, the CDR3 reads TGTGCCAGCAGTTCACGTTGGGGGTCCCACTACAATGAGCAGTTCTTC. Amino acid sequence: CASSSRWGSHYNEQFF.

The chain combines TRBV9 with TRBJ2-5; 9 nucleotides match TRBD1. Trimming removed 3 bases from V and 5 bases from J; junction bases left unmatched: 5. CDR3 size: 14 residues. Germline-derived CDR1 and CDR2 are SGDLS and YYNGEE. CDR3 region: CASSEQGAGETQYF. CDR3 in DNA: TGTGCCAGCAGCGAACAGGGGGCCGGTGAGACCCAGTACTTC.

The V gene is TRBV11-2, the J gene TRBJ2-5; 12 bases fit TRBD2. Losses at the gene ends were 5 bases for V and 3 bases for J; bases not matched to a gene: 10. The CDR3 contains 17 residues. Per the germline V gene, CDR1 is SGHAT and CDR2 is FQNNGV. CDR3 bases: TGTGCCAGCAGCCAACGGACTAGCGGGGCCGTTAAAGAGACCCAGTACTTC. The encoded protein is CASSQRTSGAVKETQYF.

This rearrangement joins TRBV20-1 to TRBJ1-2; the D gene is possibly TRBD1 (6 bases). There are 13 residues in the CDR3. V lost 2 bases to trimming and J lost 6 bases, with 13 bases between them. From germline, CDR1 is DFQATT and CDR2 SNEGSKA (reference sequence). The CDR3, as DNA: TGCAGTGCTAGAAAAGCAGGGGTTGATGGCTACACCTTC. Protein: CSARKAGVDGYTF.

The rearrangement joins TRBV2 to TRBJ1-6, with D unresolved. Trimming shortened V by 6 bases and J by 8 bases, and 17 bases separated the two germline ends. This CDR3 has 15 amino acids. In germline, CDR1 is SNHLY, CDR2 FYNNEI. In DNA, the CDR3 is TGTGCCAGCAGGGCCCAAGGGTACGGTTATTCACCCCTCCACTTT. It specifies CASRAQGYGYSPLHF.